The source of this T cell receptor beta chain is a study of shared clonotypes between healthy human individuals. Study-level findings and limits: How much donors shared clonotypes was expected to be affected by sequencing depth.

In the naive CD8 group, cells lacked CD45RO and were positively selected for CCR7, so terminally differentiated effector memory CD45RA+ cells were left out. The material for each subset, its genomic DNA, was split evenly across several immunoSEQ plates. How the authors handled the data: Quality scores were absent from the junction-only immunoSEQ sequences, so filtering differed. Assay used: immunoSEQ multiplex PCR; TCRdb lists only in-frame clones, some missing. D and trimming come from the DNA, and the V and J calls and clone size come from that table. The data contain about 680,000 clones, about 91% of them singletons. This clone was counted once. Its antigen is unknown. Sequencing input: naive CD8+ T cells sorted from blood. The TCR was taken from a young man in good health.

CDR3 loop: CSAGGLAGGFYNEQFF. The CDR3 nucleotides read TGCAGCGCGGGAGGACTAGCGGGAGGGTTCTACAATGAGCAGTTCTTC. The genes are TRBV29-1 and TRBJ2-1; 15 bases fit TRBD2. Per germline, CDR1 SQVTM and CDR2 ANQGSEA. Trimming at V came to 7 bases and at J to 3 bases, leaving 7 bases not matched to a gene. This CDR3 region has 16 residues.